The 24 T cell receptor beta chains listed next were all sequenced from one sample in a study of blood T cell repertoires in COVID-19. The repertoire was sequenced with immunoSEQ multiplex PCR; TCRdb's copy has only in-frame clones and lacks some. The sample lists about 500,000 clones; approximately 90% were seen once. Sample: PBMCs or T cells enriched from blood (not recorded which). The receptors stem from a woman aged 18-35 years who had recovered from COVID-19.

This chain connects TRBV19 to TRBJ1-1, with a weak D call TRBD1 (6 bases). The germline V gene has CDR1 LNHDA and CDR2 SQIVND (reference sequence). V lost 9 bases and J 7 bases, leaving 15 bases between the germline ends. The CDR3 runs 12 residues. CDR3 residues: CASISRGGEAFF. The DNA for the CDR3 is TGTGCCAGCATCTCTCGAGGGGGTGAAGCTTTCTTT.

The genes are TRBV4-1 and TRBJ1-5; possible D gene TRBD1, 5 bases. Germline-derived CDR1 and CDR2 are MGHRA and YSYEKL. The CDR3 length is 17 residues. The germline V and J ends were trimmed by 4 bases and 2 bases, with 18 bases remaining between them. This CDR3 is CASSLIWEGQGNQPQHF. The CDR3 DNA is TGCGCCAGCAGCCTCATCTGGGAGGGGCAAGGCAATCAGCCCCAGCATTTT.

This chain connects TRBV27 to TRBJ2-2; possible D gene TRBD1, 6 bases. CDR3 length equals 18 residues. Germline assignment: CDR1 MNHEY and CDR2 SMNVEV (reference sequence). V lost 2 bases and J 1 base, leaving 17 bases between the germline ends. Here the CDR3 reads CASSLRNRAGENTGELFF. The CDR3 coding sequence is TGTGCCAGCAGTTTAAGAAACAGGGCCGGGGAGAACACCGGGGAGCTGTTTTTT.

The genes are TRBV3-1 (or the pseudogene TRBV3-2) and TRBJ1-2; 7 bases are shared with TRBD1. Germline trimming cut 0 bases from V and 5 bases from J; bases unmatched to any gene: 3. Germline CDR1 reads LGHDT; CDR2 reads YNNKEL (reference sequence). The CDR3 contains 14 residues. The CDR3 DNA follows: TGTGCCAGCAGCCAAGAGACAGGGAGGTATGGCTACACCTTC. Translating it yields CASSQETGRYGYTF.

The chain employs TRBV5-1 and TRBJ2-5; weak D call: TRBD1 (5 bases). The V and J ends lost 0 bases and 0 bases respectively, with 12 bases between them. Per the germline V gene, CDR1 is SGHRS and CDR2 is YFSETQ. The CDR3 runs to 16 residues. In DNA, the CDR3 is TGCGCCAGCAGCTTGGGAAGGGGCCTGTACCAAGAGACCCAGTACTTC. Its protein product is CASSLGRGLYQETQYF.

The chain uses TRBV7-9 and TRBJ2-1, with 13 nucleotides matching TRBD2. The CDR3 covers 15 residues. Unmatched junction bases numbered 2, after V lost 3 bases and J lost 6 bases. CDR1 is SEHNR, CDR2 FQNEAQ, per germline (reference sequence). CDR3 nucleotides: TGTGCCAGCAGCTTTGGACTAGCGGGAGTCAATGAGCAGTTCTTC. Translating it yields CASSFGLAGVNEQFF.

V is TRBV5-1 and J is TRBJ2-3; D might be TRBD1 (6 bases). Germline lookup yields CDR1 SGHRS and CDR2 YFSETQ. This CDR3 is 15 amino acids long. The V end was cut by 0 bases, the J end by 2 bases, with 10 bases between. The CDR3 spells CASSLARGTTDTQYF. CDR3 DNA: TGCGCCAGCAGCTTGGCAAGGGGGACCACAGATACGCAGTATTTT.

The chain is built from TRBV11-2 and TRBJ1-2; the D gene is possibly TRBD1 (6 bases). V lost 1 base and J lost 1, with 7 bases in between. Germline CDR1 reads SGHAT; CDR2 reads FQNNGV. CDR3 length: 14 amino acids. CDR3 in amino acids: CASSLAGVNYGYTF. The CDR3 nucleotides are TGTGCCAGCAGCTTAGCAGGGGTTAACTATGGCTACACCTTC.

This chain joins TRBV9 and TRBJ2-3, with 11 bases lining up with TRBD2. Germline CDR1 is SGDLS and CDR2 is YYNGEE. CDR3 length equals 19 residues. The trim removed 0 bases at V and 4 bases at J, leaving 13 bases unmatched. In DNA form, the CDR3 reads TGTGCCAGCAGCGTAGCTCTAGCGGGGGGTTGGAGCGGTGCAGATACGCAGTATTTT. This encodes CASSVALAGGWSGADTQYF.

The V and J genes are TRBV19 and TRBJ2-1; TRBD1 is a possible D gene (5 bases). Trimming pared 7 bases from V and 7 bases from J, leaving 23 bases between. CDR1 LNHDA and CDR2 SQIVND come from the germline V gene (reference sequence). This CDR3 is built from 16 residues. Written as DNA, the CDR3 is TGTGCCAGTAACGGCCTTAGGCAGGGTAAGGGGAATGAGCAGTTCTTC. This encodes CASNGLRQGKGNEQFF. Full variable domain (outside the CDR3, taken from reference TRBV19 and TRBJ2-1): DGGITQSPKYLFRKEGQNVTLSCEQNLNHDAMYWYRQDPGQGLRLIYYSQIVNDFQKGDIAEGYSVSREKKESFPLTVTSAQKNPTAFYLCASNGLRQGKGNEQFFGPGTRLTVL.

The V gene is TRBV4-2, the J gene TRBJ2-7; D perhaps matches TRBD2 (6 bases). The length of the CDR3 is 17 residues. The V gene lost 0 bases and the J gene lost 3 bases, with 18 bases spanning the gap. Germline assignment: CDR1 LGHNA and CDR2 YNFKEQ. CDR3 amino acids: CASSQDRERAAHYEQYF. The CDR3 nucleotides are TGTGCCAGCAGCCAAGATCGGGAGCGGGCAGCTCACTACGAGCAGTACTTC.

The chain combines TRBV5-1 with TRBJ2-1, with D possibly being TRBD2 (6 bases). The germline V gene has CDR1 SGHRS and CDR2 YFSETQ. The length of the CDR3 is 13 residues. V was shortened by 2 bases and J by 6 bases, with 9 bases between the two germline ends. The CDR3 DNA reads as TGCGCCAGCAGCTTAGTGGGGGGCAATGAGCAGTTCTTC. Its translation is CASSLVGGNEQFF.

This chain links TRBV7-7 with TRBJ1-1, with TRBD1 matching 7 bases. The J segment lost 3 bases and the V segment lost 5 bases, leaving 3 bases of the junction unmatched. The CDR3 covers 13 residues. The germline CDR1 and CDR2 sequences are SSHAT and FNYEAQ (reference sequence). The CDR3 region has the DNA TGTGCCAGCAGCCTAACAGGGGACACTGAAGCTTTCTTT. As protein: CASSLTGDTEAFF.

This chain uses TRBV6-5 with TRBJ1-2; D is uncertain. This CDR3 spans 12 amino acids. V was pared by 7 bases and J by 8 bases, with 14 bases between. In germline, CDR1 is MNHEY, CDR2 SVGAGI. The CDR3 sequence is CASTSQAVGYTF. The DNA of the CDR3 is TGTGCCAGCACCTCTCAGGCCGTAGGCTACACCTTC.

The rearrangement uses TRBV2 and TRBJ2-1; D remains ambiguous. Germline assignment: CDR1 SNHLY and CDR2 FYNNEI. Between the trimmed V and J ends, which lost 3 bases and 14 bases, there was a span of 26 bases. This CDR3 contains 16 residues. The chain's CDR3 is CASSDLLSDKMSFEFF. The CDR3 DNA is TGTGCCAGCAGTGATCTGCTCTCTGATAAAATGAGTTTTGAGTTCTTC.

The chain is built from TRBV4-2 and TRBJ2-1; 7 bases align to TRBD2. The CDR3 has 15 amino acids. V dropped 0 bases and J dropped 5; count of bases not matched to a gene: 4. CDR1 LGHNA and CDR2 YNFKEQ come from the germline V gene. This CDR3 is CASSQDISGHNEQFF. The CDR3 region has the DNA TGTGCCAGCAGCCAAGATATTAGCGGGCACAATGAGCAGTTCTTC.

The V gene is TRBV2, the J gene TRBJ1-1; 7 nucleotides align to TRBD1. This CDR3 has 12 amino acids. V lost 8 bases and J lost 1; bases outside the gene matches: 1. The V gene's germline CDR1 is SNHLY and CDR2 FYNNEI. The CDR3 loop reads CASDRENTEAFF. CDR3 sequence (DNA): TGTGCCAGCGACAGGGAGAACACTGAAGCTTTCTTT.

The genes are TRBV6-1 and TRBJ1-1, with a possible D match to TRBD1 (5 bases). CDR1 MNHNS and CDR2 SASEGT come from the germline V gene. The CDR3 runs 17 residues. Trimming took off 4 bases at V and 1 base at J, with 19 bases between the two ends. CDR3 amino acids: CASSGLTRALGNTEAFF. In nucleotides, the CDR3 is TGTGCCAGCAGTGGGTTGACCAGGGCACTCGGGAACACTGAAGCTTTCTTT.

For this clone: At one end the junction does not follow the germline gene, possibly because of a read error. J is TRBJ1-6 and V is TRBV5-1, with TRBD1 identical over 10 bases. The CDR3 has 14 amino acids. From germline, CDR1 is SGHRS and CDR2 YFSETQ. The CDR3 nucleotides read TGCGCCAGCAGCTTAGGACAGGGGGATTCATCCCTCCACTTT. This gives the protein CASSLGQGDSSLHF.

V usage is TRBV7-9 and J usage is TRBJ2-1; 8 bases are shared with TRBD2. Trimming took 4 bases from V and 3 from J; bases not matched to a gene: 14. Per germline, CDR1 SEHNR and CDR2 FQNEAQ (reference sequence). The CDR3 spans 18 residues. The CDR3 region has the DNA TGTGCCAGCAGCTCCTCTAGCAGCGGGGGAACTTACTACAATGAGCAGTTCTTC. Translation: CASSSSSSGGTYYNEQFF.

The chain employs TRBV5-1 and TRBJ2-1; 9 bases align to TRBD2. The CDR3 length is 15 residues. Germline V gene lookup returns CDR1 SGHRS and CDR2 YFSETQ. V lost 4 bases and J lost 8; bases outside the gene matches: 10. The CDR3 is CASSPGTSSTDEQFF. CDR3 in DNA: TGCGCCAGCAGCCCCGGGACTAGCTCAACGGATGAGCAGTTCTTC.

CDR3 nucleotides: TGTGCCAGCAGCCAAGATGTAGCGGGGGGCGGGGAGACCCAGTACTTC. Its translation: CASSQDVAGGGETQYF. The gene calls are TRBV3-1 (or the pseudogene TRBV3-2) and TRBJ2-5; TRBD2 matches 10 bases. V trimming: 0 bases; J trimming: 5 bases; junction bases outside the gene matches: 6. Germline-derived CDR1 and CDR2 are LGHDT and YNNKEL (reference sequence). This CDR3 comprises 16 residues.

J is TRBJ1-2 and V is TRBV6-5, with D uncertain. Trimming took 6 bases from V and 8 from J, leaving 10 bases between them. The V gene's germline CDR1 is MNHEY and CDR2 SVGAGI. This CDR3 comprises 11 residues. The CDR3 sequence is CASSHNGGYTF. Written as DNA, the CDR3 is TGTGCCAGCAGCCACAACGGGGGCTACACCTTC.

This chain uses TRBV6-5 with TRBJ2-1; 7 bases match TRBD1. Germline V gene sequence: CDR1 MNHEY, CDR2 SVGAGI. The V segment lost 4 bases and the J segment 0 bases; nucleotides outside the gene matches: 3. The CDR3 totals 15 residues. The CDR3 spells CASSLTGSSYNEQFF. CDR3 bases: TGTGCCAGCAGTTTGACAGGGAGCTCCTACAATGAGCAGTTCTTC.